This passage covers 29 T cell receptor beta chains from one sample sequenced in a study of blood T cell repertoires in COVID-19. The repertoire was sequenced with immunoSEQ multiplex PCR; TCRdb's copy has only in-frame clones and lacks some. Among some 430,000 clones, less than 95% were seen once, and the ten largest hold approximately 0.65%. Sequencing input: PBMCs or T cells enriched from blood (not recorded which). The receptors come from a man younger than 35 who had recovered from COVID-19.

The CDR3 protein is CAISERLSGNTIYF. The CDR3 nucleotides read TGTGCCATCAGTGAGCGGTTGTCTGGAAACACCATATATTTT. This chain uses TRBV10-3 with TRBJ1-3, with unresolved D. V lost 2 bases and J lost 1, with 6 bases in between. Germline V gene data show CDR1 as ENHRY and CDR2 as SYGVKD. The CDR3 is 14 amino acids.

The V gene is TRBV5-1, the J gene TRBJ1-3, with D unclear. This CDR3 is built from 13 residues. In germline, CDR1 is SGHRS, CDR2 YFSETQ. V shed 6 bases and J shed 4 bases, with 11 bases lying between them. The DNA for the CDR3 is TGCGCCAGCATGGGAGTGAACGGAAACACCATATATTTT. It codes for CASMGVNGNTIYF.

The genes are TRBV27 and TRBJ2-1; 7 positions agree with TRBD2. The V segment lost 2 bases and the J segment 5 bases; nucleotides outside the gene matches: 3. This CDR3 contains 14 residues. The V gene's germline CDR1 is MNHEY and CDR2 SMNVEV (reference sequence). CDR3 loop: CASSLRRGNNEQFF. In DNA, the CDR3 is TGTGCCAGCAGTTTACGGCGGGGGAACAATGAGCAGTTCTTC.

The V and J genes are TRBV2 and TRBJ2-7, with D uncertain. From germline, CDR1 is SNHLY and CDR2 FYNNEI. This CDR3 spans 10 amino acids. Trimming shortened V by 5 bases and J by 4 bases, and 3 bases separated the two germline ends. The CDR3 coding sequence is TGTGCCAGCAGTACTTACGAGCAGTACTTC. Protein: CASSTYEQYF.

The gene calls are TRBV5-4 and TRBJ2-6, with TRBD1 identical over 8 bases. The ends lost 2 bases at V and 0 bases at J; junction bases unmatched: 4. The CDR3 covers 17 residues. From germline, CDR1 is SGHNT and CDR2 YYREEE (reference sequence). The CDR3 nucleotides are TGTGCCAGCAGCTTACCGGGACAGGTCTCTGGGGCCAACGTCCTGACTTTC. Translated: CASSLPGQVSGANVLTF.

This chain joins TRBV27 and TRBJ1-2, with D possibly matching TRBD1 (6 bases). This CDR3 contains 14 residues. V was cut by 3 bases and J by 7 bases, with 15 bases left in between. Germline CDR1 MNHEY, CDR2 SMNVEV (reference sequence). The CDR3 nucleotides are TGTGCCAGCAGTTTGGACGGCAGGGGTACTGGCTACACCTTC. Translation: CASSLDGRGTGYTF.

The chain links TRBV5-6 to TRBJ1-2, with D tentatively TRBD1 (5 bases). V was clipped by 7 bases and J by 4 bases, with 17 bases between them. The CDR3 sequence is 14 residues long. From germline, CDR1 is SGHDT and CDR2 YYEEEE. The chain's CDR3 is CASSSSGGGYGYTF. In DNA, the CDR3 is TGTGCCAGCTCTTCGTCCGGGGGTGGCTATGGCTACACCTTC.

The chain carries TRBV5-5 and TRBJ1-1; perhaps TRBD1 as D (6 bases). Germline CDR1 SGHKS, CDR2 YYEKEE (reference sequence). The CDR3 is 14 amino acids. Trimming removed 1 base at V and 3 bases at J, with 10 bases between. In DNA, the CDR3 is TGTGCCAGCAGCTTGTGGTCAGGGGACACTGAAGCTTTCTTT. Protein sequence: CASSLWSGDTEAFF.

The chain combines TRBV7-2 with TRBJ1-3; D remains ambiguous. CDR1 SGHTA and CDR2 FQGNSA come from the germline V gene. The CDR3 loop spans 13 amino acids. V was trimmed by 0 bases and J by 5 bases, leaving 5 bases between them. The CDR3 coding sequence is TGTGCCAGCAGCTTAGCGGGCAGAAACACCATATATTTT. Its protein is CASSLAGRNTIYF.

The genes are TRBV20-1 and TRBJ1-4, with D unresolved. The CDR3 runs 11 residues. Trimming took 6 bases from V and 6 from J, leaving 8 bases between them. CDR1 is DFQATT and CDR2 is SNEGSKA in the germline V gene (reference sequence). Here the CDR3 DNA reads TGCAGTGCGCCGGAGGATGAAAAACTGTTTTTT. Amino acids: CSAPEDEKLFF.

This chain joins TRBV5-1 and TRBJ1-4; TRBD1 aligns across 7 bases. The V gene's germline CDR1 is SGHRS and CDR2 YFSETQ. V shed 0 bases and J 7 bases; nucleotides not matched to a gene: 6. The CDR3 loop spans 15 amino acids. CDR3 sequence: CASSLGGRGSEKLFF. CDR3 DNA sequence: TGCGCCAGCAGCTTGGGTGGCAGGGGGAGTGAAAAACTGTTTTTT.

CDR3 nucleotides: TGTGCCAGCTCACCACGGGGAGAAGGAAACACCATATATTTT. Residues: CASSPRGEGNTIYF. The gene calls are TRBV18 and TRBJ1-3; D remains unclear. Trimming took off 1 base at V and 4 bases at J, with 8 bases between the two ends. The CDR3 length is 14 residues. From germline, CDR1 is KGHSH and CDR2 LQKENI.

This clone was seen once. The genes are TRBV19 and TRBJ1-2; weak D call: TRBD1 (6 bases). V lost 3 bases and J lost 0, with 11 bases in between. Germline V lookup: CDR1 LNHDA, CDR2 SQIVND (reference sequence). The CDR3 spans 15 residues. CDR3 residues: CASSIYGTPNYGYTF. The CDR3 DNA follows: TGTGCCAGTAGTATCTATGGGACACCTAACTATGGCTACACCTTC.

V usage is TRBV20-1 and J usage is TRBJ2-7; D is perhaps TRBD2 (6 bases). V lost 5 bases to trimming and J lost 12 bases, with 14 bases between them. The V gene's germline CDR1 is DFQATT and CDR2 SNEGSKA (reference sequence). The CDR3 length is 10 residues. This chain's CDR3 is CSAVPTRGYF. CDR3 DNA sequence: TGCAGTGCTGTTCCTACGCGGGGGTACTTC.

This chain joins TRBV5-1 and TRBJ2-3; 12 bases map to TRBD2. Trimming removed 1 base from V and 5 bases from J; junction bases left unmatched: 5. CDR1 is SGHRS, CDR2 YFSETQ, per germline. The CDR3 covers 16 residues. CDR3 in amino acids: CASSLRASGRVDTQYF. The CDR3 DNA follows: TGCGCCAGCAGCTTGAGGGCTAGCGGGAGGGTAGATACGCAGTATTTT.

The chain combines TRBV19 with TRBJ1-3; D might be TRBD1 (6 bases). This CDR3 comprises 14 residues. Germline values: CDR1 LNHDA, CDR2 SQIVND (reference sequence). Trimming removed 7 bases from V and 3 bases from J, with 13 bases in between. The CDR3 DNA reads as TGTGCCAGTACCACGACAGGAGTTGGAAACACCATATATTTT. Translation gives CASTTTGVGNTIYF.

The V call is TRBV29-1, the J call TRBJ1-1, with TRBD1 matching 7 bases. Germline V CDR1 and CDR2: SQVTM, ANQGSEA. The CDR3 runs to 13 residues. J lost 3 bases, V lost 4 bases, and 5 bases had no gene match. CDR3 in DNA: TGCAGCGTTGCGACAGGGAAGGACACTGAAGCTTTCTTT. This codes for CSVATGKDTEAFF.

The chain couples TRBV12-5 to TRBJ1-1, with 10 positions matching TRBD1. Germline V gene sequence: CDR1 LGHNT, CDR2 FRNRAP. There are 13 residues in the CDR3. V dropped 5 bases and J dropped 7; count of bases not matched to a gene: 4. CDR3 in amino acids: CASGPGTGVEAFF. CDR3 nucleotides: TGTGCTAGTGGTCCAGGGACAGGGGTTGAAGCTTTCTTT.

This clone was found once. The chain joins TRBV10-1 to TRBJ1-1; 7 bases map to TRBD1. The length of the CDR3 is 13 residues. V lost 4 bases, J lost 1 base, and 0 bases stayed unmatched. The germline gives CDR1 WNHNN, CDR2 SYGVQD (reference sequence). Here the CDR3 DNA reads TGCGCCAGCAGTGCAGGGGGGAACACTGAAGCTTTCTTT. This encodes CASSAGGNTEAFF.

V and J are TRBV7-8 and TRBJ2-4, with 7 nucleotides matching TRBD1. The V and J ends lost 5 bases and 8 bases, in that order; junction bases with no gene match: 9. Looked up from germline, CDR1 is SGHVS and CDR2 is FQNEAQ. The CDR3 runs to 14 residues. DNA for the CDR3: TGTGCCAGCAGCCGGAGAGGGGGCAAGGACATTCAGTACTTC. Translation: CASSRRGGKDIQYF.

The chain joins TRBV6-5 to TRBJ1-2, with no clear D. Per germline, CDR1 MNHEY and CDR2 SVGAGI. Trimming stripped 6 bases from V and 4 bases from J, with 6 bases between. The CDR3 loop spans 11 amino acids. This CDR3 is CASRQTYGYTF. CDR3 sequence (DNA): TGTGCCAGCAGACAGACCTATGGCTACACCTTC.

The chain is built from TRBV3-1 (or the pseudogene TRBV3-2) and TRBJ2-1, with unresolved D. The ends were cut back, 5 bases at V and 7 bases at J, with 12 bases in the middle. The V gene's germline CDR1 is LGHDT and CDR2 YNNKEL (reference sequence). The CDR3 length is 13 residues. The CDR3 nucleotides are TGTGCCAGCAGCACCCAGGAAGTAAATGAGCAGTTCTTC. It yields the protein CASSTQEVNEQFF.

This clone was recorded a few times. The chain uses TRBV11-2 and TRBJ2-7; 10 nucleotides line up with TRBD1. CDR3 length: 16 amino acids. The junction had 6 bases not matched to a gene; V was cut back by 1 base and J by 3 bases. CDR1 SGHAT and CDR2 FQNNGV come from the germline V gene. CDR3 amino acids: CASSLGGQGFIYEQYF. In nucleotides, the CDR3 is TGTGCCAGCAGCTTAGGGGGACAGGGGTTTATCTACGAGCAGTACTTC.

V usage is TRBV4-2 and J usage is TRBJ1-4, with TRBD1 matching 8 bases. This CDR3 contains 14 residues. The junction had 1 base not matched to a gene; V was cut back by 0 bases and J by 7 bases. Germline CDR1 LGHNA, CDR2 YNFKEQ. The DNA for the CDR3 is TGTGCCAGCAGCCAAGACAGGGGGCGTGAAAAACTGTTTTTT. This translates into CASSQDRGREKLFF.

The CDR3 DNA reads TGTGCCAGCAGGGGAGGACTAGCAAGTCGGCAGCAGTTCTTC. It codes for CASRGGLASRQQFF. The chain is built from TRBV11-1 and TRBJ2-1, with TRBD2 identical over 8 bases. CDR3 length: 14 amino acids. After removal of 6 bases from V and 11 bases from J, the junction contained 12 bases not matched to a gene. Germline V gene sequence: CDR1 SGHAT, CDR2 FQDESV (reference sequence).

The sample holds one count of this clone. The chain employs TRBV5-5 and TRBJ2-3; D call uncertain. Germline CDR1 is SGHKS and CDR2 is YYEKEE (reference sequence). The length of the CDR3 is 14 residues. The ends were cut back, 2 bases at V and 2 bases at J, with 9 bases in the middle. The CDR3 region has the DNA TGTGCCAGCAGCTTTCCTGTACTCACAGATACGCAGTATTTT. Translated, it gives CASSFPVLTDTQYF.

The V and J genes are TRBV15 and TRBJ1-2; 11 nucleotides align to TRBD1. V was pared by 5 bases and J by 8 bases, with 10 bases of the junction left unmatched. The CDR3 sequence is 15 residues long. CDR1 is LNHNV, CDR2 YYDKDF, per germline (reference sequence). CDR3 sequence reads: CATSPSGTGGYGYTF. DNA of the CDR3: TGTGCCACCAGCCCTTCCGGGACAGGGGGTTACGGCTACACCTTC.

The chain recombines TRBV9 with TRBJ1-1; unclear D gene. Between the trimmed V and J ends, which lost 0 bases and 0 bases, there was a span of 9 bases. The CDR3 consists of 15 residues. Germline V gene data show CDR1 as SGDLS and CDR2 as YYNGEE. The CDR3 nucleotides read TGTGCCAGCAGCGTAGACGGAGGGATGAACACTGAAGCTTTCTTT. This translates into CASSVDGGMNTEAFF.

The J gene is TRBJ2-2, the V gene TRBV29-1; 7 bases align to TRBD1. V was clipped by 7 bases and J by 2 bases; unmatched bases: 4. Germline-derived CDR1 and CDR2 are SQVTM and ANQGSEA. The CDR3 has 13 residues. CDR3 DNA: TGCAGCGGGCAGGGGGTAAACACCGGGGAGCTGTTTTTT. Translation gives CSGQGVNTGELFF.